These 8 T cell receptor beta chains were all obtained from the same sample, sequenced in a study of OX40 agonist ivuxolimab in advanced cancers. The method was immunoSEQ multiplex PCR; TCRdb's version includes in-frame clones alone and lacks a portion of them. The data show more than 45,000 clones, around 84% seen once. The sample in question was CD4+ or CD8+ T cells sorted from blood, obtained in a trial of the OX40 agonist ivuxolimab. The source of these receptors is an adult with an advanced solid tumor such as melanoma, head and neck, liver or kidney cancer.

This clone was found once. The V and J genes are TRBV29-1 and TRBJ1-1; no clear D gene. This CDR3 region has 13 residues. CDR1 SQVTM and CDR2 ANQGSEA come from the germline V gene. Trimming left V 3 bases short and J 0 bases short, with 8 bases between. The CDR3, as DNA: TGCAGCGTTGAGTATCAGATGAACACTGAAGCTTTCTTT. Translation gives CSVEYQMNTEAFF.

V is TRBV30 and J is TRBJ2-6; D remains unclear. Germline-derived CDR1 and CDR2 are GTSNPN and SVGIG (reference sequence). Trimming stripped 3 bases from V and 5 bases from J, with 11 bases between. This CDR3 region has 14 residues. The CDR3 is CAWRPAHRANVLTF. The CDR3 region has the DNA TGTGCCTGGAGGCCCGCCCACCGGGCCAACGTCCTGACTTTC. The whole variable domain, filled in from reference TRBV30 and TRBJ2-6, reads SQTIHQWPATLVQPVGSPLSLECTVEGTSNPNLYWYRQAAGRGLQLLFYSVGIGQISSEVPQNLSASRPQDRQFILSSKKLLLSDSGFYLCAWRPAHRANVLTFGAGSRLTVL.

CDR3 amino acids: CASSKQGWVETQYF. The CDR3 region has the DNA TGCGCCAGCAGCAAACAGGGGTGGGTAGAGACCCAGTACTTC. This sequence joins TRBV4-1 and TRBJ2-5; 7 nucleotides match TRBD1. The V gene's germline CDR1 is MGHRA and CDR2 YSYEKL. The CDR3 spans 14 residues. J was trimmed by 4 bases and V by 5 bases; bases with no gene match: 7.

V and J are TRBV6-5 and TRBJ2-7; 9 nucleotides match TRBD1. Per the germline V gene, CDR1 is MNHEY and CDR2 is SVGAGI. V gave up 5 bases and J gave up 2 bases; unmatched junction bases: 7. This CDR3 spans 15 amino acids. CDR3 sequence reads: CASSLTGTGTYEQYF. The CDR3 DNA is TGTGCCAGCAGTCTAACCGGGACAGGGACCTACGAGCAGTACTTC.

V is TRBV19 and J is TRBJ2-3; 8 bases line up with TRBD2. This CDR3 is built from 15 residues. Per germline, CDR1 LNHDA and CDR2 SQIVND (reference sequence). The V and J ends lost 7 bases and 4 bases, in that order; junction bases with no gene match: 10. The CDR3 coding sequence is TGTGCCAGTACCCCGAGGGCGGGGGGTTCAGATACGCAGTATTTT. It translates to CASTPRAGGSDTQYF.

This sequence joins TRBV4-3 and TRBJ2-2; D ambiguous. The CDR3 spans 15 residues. Germline V gene sequence: CDR1 LGHNA, CDR2 YSLEER. The V end lost 0 bases, the J end lost 1 base, and 6 bases lay between the germline ends. CDR3 nucleotides: TGCGCCAGCAGCCAAGATCACATGAACACCGGGGAGCTGTTTTTT. Translating gives CASSQDHMNTGELFF.

This rearrangement joins TRBV4-3 to TRBJ2-1; 7 bases line up with TRBD2. Unmatched junction bases numbered 3, after V lost 8 bases and J lost 8 bases. Germline assignment: CDR1 LGHNA and CDR2 YSLEER. The CDR3 is made up of 11 amino acids. The CDR3 DNA reads TGCGCCAGCCGGGGGGAAGATGAGCAGTTCTTC. It codes for CASRGEDEQFF.

V usage is TRBV4-2 and J usage is TRBJ1-4, with 9 bases identical to TRBD1. This CDR3 is 15 amino acids long. With 1 base clipped from V and 8 bases from J, the junction kept 5 bases outside the gene matches. Germline V gene lookup returns CDR1 LGHNA and CDR2 YNFKEQ. CDR3 loop: CASSQGTGVQEKLFF. The CDR3 DNA follows: TGTGCCAGCAGCCAAGGGACAGGGGTTCAGGAAAAACTGTTTTTT.